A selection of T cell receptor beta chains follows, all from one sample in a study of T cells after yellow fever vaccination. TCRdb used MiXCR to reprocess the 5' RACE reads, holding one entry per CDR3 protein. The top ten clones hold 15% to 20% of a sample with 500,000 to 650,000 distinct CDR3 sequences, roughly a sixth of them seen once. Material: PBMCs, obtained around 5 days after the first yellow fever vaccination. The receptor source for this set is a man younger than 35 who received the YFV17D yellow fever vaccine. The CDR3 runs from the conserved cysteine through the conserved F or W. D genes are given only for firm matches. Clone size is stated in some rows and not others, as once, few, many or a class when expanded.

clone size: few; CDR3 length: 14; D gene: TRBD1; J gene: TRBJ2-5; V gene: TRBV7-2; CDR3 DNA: TGTGCCAGCACGACAGGGGATCCGTGGGAGACCCAGTACTTC; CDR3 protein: CASTTGDPWETQYF
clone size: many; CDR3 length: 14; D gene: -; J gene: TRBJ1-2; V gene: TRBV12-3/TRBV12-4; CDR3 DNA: TGTGCCAGCAGTTTGAGACACCTAGATCTGGGCTACACCTTC; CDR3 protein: CASSLRHLDLGYTF
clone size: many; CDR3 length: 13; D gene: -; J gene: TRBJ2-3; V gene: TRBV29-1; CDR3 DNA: TGCAGCGTTGTCCGGCGGGGCACAGATACGCAGTATTTT; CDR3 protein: CSVVRRGTDTQYF
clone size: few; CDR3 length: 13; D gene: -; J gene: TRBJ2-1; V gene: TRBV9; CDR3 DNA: TGTGCCAGCAGCGCCGGGCTCCCCAATGAGCAGTTCTTC; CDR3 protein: CASSAGLPNEQFF
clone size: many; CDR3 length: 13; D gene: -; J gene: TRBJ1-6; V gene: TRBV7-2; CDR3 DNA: TGTGCCAGCAGCTTAGCGCAGAATTCACCCCTCCACTTT; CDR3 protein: CASSLAQNSPLHF
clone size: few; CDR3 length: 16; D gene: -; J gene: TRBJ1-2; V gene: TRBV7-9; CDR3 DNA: TGTGCCAGCAGCTTGGGCCGCACGGCCGCCGGCTATGGCTACACCTTC; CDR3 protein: CASSLGRTAAGYGYTF
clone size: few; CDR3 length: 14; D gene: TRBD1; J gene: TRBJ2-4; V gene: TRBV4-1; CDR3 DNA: TGCGCCAGCAGCCCCCTGGGACAGCAAAACATTCAGTACTTC; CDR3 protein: CASSPLGQQNIQYF
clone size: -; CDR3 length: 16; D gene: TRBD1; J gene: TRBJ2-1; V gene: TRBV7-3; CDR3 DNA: TGTGCCAGCAGCCCCGAGGGACAGGGGTTTTACAATGAGCAGTTCTTC; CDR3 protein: CASSPEGQGFYNEQFF
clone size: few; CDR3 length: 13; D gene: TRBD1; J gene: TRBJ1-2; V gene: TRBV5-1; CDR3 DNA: TGCGCCAGCAGGTGGGACAGAGAGTATGGCTACACCTTC; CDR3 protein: CASRWDREYGYTF
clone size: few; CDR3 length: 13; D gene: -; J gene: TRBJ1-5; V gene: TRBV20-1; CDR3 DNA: TGCAGTGCTAGAGGGGACGGCAATCAGCCCCAGCATTTT; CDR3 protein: CSARGDGNQPQHF
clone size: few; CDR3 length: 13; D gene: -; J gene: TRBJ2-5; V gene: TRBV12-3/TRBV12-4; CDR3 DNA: TGTGCCAGCAGTTTAGCTAGTTCAGAGACCCAGTACTTC; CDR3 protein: CASSLASSETQYF
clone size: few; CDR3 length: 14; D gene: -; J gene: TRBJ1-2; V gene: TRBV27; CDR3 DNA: TGTGCCAGCAGCCCTCGGGGGGCTCCGGATGGCTACACCTTC; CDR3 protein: CASSPRGAPDGYTF
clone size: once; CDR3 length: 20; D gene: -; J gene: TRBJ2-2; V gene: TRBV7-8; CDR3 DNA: TGTGCCAGCAGCTTATCTCCGTCGAACGATTTTGCGGGGAACACCGGGGAGCTGTTTTTT; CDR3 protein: CASSLSPSNDFAGNTGELFF
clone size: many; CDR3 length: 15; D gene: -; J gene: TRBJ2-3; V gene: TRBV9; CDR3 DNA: TGTGCCAGCAGCCGCCCTAGTGGTAGCACAGATACGCAGTATTTT; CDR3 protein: CASSRPSGSTDTQYF
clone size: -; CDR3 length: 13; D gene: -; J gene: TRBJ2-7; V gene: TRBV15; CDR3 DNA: TGTGCCACCAGCAGAGATCGCAGCCACGAGCAGTACTTC; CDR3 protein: CATSRDRSHEQYF
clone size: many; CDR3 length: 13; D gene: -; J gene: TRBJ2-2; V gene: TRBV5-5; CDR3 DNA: TGTGCCAGCAGCACCCACCCCTCCGGGGAGCTGTTTTTT; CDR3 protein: CASSTHPSGELFF
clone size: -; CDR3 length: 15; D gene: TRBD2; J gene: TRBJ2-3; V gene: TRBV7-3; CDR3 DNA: TGTGCCAGCAGCGCCTCTAGCGGGGTGGGAGATACGCAGTATTTT; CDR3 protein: CASSASSGVGDTQYF
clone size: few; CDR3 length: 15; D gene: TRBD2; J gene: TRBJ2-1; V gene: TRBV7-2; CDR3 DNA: TGTGCCAGCAGCCCCCCGGGACTAGCGGTCGATGAGCAGTTCTTC; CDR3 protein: CASSPPGLAVDEQFF
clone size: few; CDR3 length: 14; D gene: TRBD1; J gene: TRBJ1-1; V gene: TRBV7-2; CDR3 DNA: TGTGCCAGCAACCTCGGGACAGAGAACACTGAAGCTTTCTTT; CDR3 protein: CASNLGTENTEAFF
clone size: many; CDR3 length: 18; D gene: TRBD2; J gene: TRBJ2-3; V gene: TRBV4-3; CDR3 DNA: TGCGCCAGCAGCCAAGATAGAGCTAGCGGGGGCTTTGAGTATACGCAGTATTTT; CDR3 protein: CASSQDRASGGFEYTQYF
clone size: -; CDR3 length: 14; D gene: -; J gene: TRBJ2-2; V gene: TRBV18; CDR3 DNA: TGTGCCAGCTCACCACAGGGATCGTCCGGGGAGCTGTTTTTT; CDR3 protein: CASSPQGSSGELFF
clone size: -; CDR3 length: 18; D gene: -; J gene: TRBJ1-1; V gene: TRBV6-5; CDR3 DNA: TGTGCCAGCAGTTACTCGATCGGCGGAGACCGGAGGGACACTGAAGCTTTCTTT; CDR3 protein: CASSYSIGGDRRDTEAFF
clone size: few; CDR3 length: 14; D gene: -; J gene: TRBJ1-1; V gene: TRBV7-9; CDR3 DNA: TGTGCCAGCAGCCCCCCGGGGGCGAACACTGAAGCTTTCTTT; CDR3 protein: CASSPPGANTEAFF
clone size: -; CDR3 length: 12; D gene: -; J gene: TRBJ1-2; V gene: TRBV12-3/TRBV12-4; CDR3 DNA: TGTGCCAGCAGTATTGGGGGAGGAGGCTACACCTTC; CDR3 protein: CASSIGGGGYTF
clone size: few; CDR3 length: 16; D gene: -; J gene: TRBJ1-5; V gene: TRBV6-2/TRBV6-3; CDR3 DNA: TGTGCCAGCAGTCCCGGGACACCCTATAGCAATCAGCCCCAGCATTTT; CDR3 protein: CASSPGTPYSNQPQHF
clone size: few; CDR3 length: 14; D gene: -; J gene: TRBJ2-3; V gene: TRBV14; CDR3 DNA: TGTGCCAGCAGGGGGAGGACTGTCACAGATACGCAGTATTTT; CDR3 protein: CASRGRTVTDTQYF
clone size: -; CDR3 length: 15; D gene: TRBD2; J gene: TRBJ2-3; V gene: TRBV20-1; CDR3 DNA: TGCAGTGCTCCAAGGGCTAGCGGTCGCACAGATACGCAGTATTTT; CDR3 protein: CSAPRASGRTDTQYF
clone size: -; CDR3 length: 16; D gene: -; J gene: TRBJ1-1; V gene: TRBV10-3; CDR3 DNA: TGTGCCACCAAACAGGGCCTGGAACAGTGGAACACTGAAGCTTTCTTT; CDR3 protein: CATKQGLEQWNTEAFF
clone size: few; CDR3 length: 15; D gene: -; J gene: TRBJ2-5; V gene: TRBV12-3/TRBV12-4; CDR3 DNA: TGTGCCAGCAGTGTGTACGCAGGGGATCTAGAGACCCAGTACTTC; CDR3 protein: CASSVYAGDLETQYF
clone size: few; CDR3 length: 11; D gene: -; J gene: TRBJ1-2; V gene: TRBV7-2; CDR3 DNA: TGTGCCAGCAGCTTCATCCATGGCTACACCTTC; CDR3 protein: CASSFIHGYTF
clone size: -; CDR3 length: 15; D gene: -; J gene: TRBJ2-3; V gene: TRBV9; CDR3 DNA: TGTGCCAGCAGCGTAGAGGGCGTTAGCACAGATACGCAGTATTTT; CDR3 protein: CASSVEGVSTDTQYF
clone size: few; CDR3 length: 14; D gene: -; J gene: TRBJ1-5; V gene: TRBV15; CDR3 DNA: TGTGCCACCAGCAGAGAACCGACTGGTCGGCCCCAGCATTTT; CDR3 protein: CATSREPTGRPQHF
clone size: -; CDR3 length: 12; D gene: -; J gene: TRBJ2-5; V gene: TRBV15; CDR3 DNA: TGTGCCACCAGCAATACCCTGGAGACCCAGTACTTC; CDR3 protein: CATSNTLETQYF